This is a list of T cell receptor beta chains from one sample in a study of OX40 agonist ivuxolimab in advanced cancers. This table comes from immunoSEQ multiplex PCR, and its TCRdb copy is limited to in-frame clones, with some not included. In the table there are roughly 43,000 clones, about 88% of which are singletons. The material was CD4+ or CD8+ T cells sorted from blood, obtained in a trial of the OX40 agonist ivuxolimab. All receptors come from an adult with an advanced solid tumor such as melanoma, head and neck, liver or kidney cancer. Both conserved end residues are part of each CDR3. The D gene is left open where the match is weak. Not all rows give a size; the values are once, few, many and, for expanded clones, a class.

-	TRBD2	TRBJ2-5	TRBV7-9	CASSLTGLAGAATGAQYF	TGTGCCAGCAGCTTGACGGGACTAGCGGGCGCGGCAACTGGGGCCCAGTACTTC
-	TRBD2	TRBJ2-7	TRBV30	CAWSVLVRLAGVKWTYEQYF	TGTGCCTGGAGTGTACTTGTTAGACTAGCGGGTGTAAAGTGGACCTACGAGCAGTACTTC
-	-	TRBJ1-2	TRBV5-1	CASSSMGPNYGYTF	TGCGCCAGCAGCTCCATGGGACCTAACTATGGCTACACCTTC
few	TRBD1	TRBJ2-4	TRBV18	CASSVGQGGQNIQYF	TGTGCCAGCTCCGTGGGACAGGGTGGCCAAAACATTCAGTACTTC
-	-	TRBJ2-5	TRBV5-1	CASSLAASTQETQYF	TGCGCCAGCAGCTTGGCCGCTTCGACCCAAGAGACCCAGTACTTC
-	-	TRBJ2-1	TRBV7-6	CASSLTGTQSSYNEQFF	TGTGCCAGCAGCCTAACCGGGACCCAAAGCTCCTACAATGAGCAGTTCTTC
-	-	TRBJ1-5	TRBV27	CASSLTRGNQPQHF	TGTGCCAGCAGTTTAACCCGTGGCAATCAGCCCCAGCATTTT
-	TRBD1	TRBJ1-5	TRBV19	CASRHGQGFHQPQHF	TGTGCCAGTAGGCACGGACAGGGGTTCCATCAGCCCCAGCATTTT
-	-	TRBJ2-3	TRBV30	CAWSVGGSDTQYF	TGTGCCTGGAGTGTCGGGGGTTCAGATACGCAGTATTTT
-	-	TRBJ2-3	TRBV6-1	CASSEAKWVTDTQYF	TGTGCCAGCAGTGAAGCTAAATGGGTCACAGATACGCAGTATTTT
-	-	TRBJ1-4	TRBV11-2	CASSSRDLNREKLFF	TGTGCCAGCAGTAGTCGGGACCTAAATCGGGAAAAACTGTTTTTT
-	TRBD1	TRBJ2-7	TRBV10-2	CASSRPDRGLYEQYF	TGCGCCAGCAGCCGGCCGGACAGGGGGCTGTACGAGCAGTACTTC
-	TRBD2	TRBJ2-1	TRBV7-8	CASSTLAGGWNEQFF	TGTGCCAGCAGCACACTAGCGGGAGGGTGGAATGAGCAGTTCTTC
-	TRBD2	TRBJ2-7	TRBV6-5	CASSYERDSYEQYF	TGTGCCAGCAGTTACGAGCGGGACTCCTACGAGCAGTACTTC
-	-	TRBJ2-5	TRBV19	CASSMGSSLGTQYF	TGTGCCAGTAGTATGGGGTCCTCTCTAGGGACCCAGTACTTC
-	-	TRBJ2-7	TRBV11-2	CASSSDSGGYEQYF	TGTGCCAGCAGCTCGGACAGCGGAGGCTACGAGCAGTACTTC
-	-	TRBJ1-2	TRBV5-1	CASSLGGQGNGYTF	TGCGCCAGCAGCTTGGGAGGGCAGGGTAACGGCTACACCTTC
once	TRBD1	TRBJ1-2	TRBV2	CASSEDSATGVSGYTF	TGTGCCAGCAGTGAGGATTCGGCGACAGGGGTTTCTGGCTACACCTTC
-	TRBD1	TRBJ2-6	TRBV5-1	CASSPGTGVSGANVLTF	TGCGCCAGCAGCCCGGGGACAGGGGTGTCTGGGGCCAACGTCCTGACTTTC
-	-	TRBJ1-1	TRBV14	CASSQDRFQAFF	TGTGCCAGCAGCCAAGATAGATTCCAGGCTTTCTTT
once	TRBD2	TRBJ2-1	TRBV27	CASSLPSGGYNEQFF	TGTGCCAGCAGTTTGCCTAGCGGGGGCTACAATGAGCAGTTCTTC
-	TRBD1	TRBJ1-6	TRBV4-1	CASGQYDRGFNSPLHF	TGCGCCAGCGGCCAATATGACAGGGGTTTCAATTCACCCCTCCACTTT
once	TRBD2	TRBJ2-1	TRBV6-1	CASRLAGVSNEQFF	TGTGCCAGCAGGTTAGCGGGAGTGTCCAATGAGCAGTTCTTC
-	-	TRBJ2-5	TRBV2	CASSPTGTQYF	TGTGCCAGCAGCCCGACGGGGACCCAGTACTTC
-	-	TRBJ2-6	TRBV6-1	CASSEYLGSSPGANVLTF	TGTGCCAGCAGTGAATATTTGGGGTCCTCTCCTGGGGCCAACGTCCTGACTTTC
-	TRBD1	TRBJ1-2	TRBV10-2	CASTKGQLNYGYTF	TGCGCCAGCACCAAGGGACAGCTTAACTATGGCTACACCTTC
-	-	TRBJ2-3	TRBV11-2	CASSLGRISSTDTQYF	TGTGCCAGCAGCTTAGGACGGATTTCTAGCACAGATACGCAGTATTTT
-	-	TRBJ1-1	TRBV30	CAWSITGISEAFF	TGTGCCTGGAGTATAACAGGGATTTCTGAAGCTTTCTTT
few	-	TRBJ2-3	TRBV9	CASSAWDSTDTQYF	TGTGCCAGCAGCGCCTGGGACAGCACAGATACGCAGTATTTT
-	-	TRBJ1-5	TRBV28	CASSLLGEGSQPQHF	TGTGCCAGCAGTTTATTAGGGGAAGGGAGTCAGCCCCAGCATTTT
-	-	TRBJ2-7	TRBV27	CASSAASTYEQYF	TGTGCCAGCAGCGCGGCTTCGACCTACGAGCAGTACTTC
-	-	TRBJ1-5	TRBV2	CASSEDGVGSQPQHF	TGTGCCAGCAGTGAAGACGGGGTGGGCAGTCAGCCCCAGCATTTT
-	-	TRBJ2-2	TRBV5-6	CASSLMTALNTGELFF	TGTGCCAGCAGCTTAATGACAGCATTGAACACCGGGGAGCTGTTTTTT
-	-	TRBJ2-3	TRBV21-1	CASTLDRSSQDTQYF	TGTGCCAGCACCCTGGACAGGTCTTCGCAAGATACGCAGTATTTT
once	TRBD1	TRBJ2-7	TRBV5-1	CASSSGTGYEQYF	TGCGCCAGCAGTTCTGGGACAGGCTACGAGCAGTACTTC
-	-	TRBJ2-2	TRBV18	CASSPRPGHNTGELFF	TGTGCCAGCTCACCACGACCCGGACATAACACCGGGGAGCTGTTTTTT
-	-	TRBJ2-7	TRBV5-7	CASSWGDSFPEQYF	TGTGCCAGCAGCTGGGGGGACTCCTTCCCCGAGCAGTACTTC
-	-	TRBJ2-7	TRBV19	CASSNGGGQYF	TGTGCCAGTAGTAACGGTGGAGGGCAGTACTTC
-	-	TRBJ2-2	TRBV28	CASGAPGKTTGELFF	TGTGCCAGCGGCGCCCCAGGGAAAACCACCGGGGAGCTGTTTTTT
-	TRBD2	TRBJ2-1	TRBV4-1	CASSQGRGAYNEQFF	TGCGCCAGCAGCCAAGGGCGGGGGGCTTACAATGAGCAGTTCTTC
-	-	TRBJ1-5	TRBV2	CASSDSTSNQPQHF	TGTGCCAGCAGTGATTCGACTAGCAATCAGCCCCAGCATTTT
-	-	TRBJ2-7	TRBV27	CASSLNSWGQAGYEQYF	TGTGCCAGCAGTTTAAATTCCTGGGGTCAGGCCGGCTACGAGCAGTACTTC
-	TRBD1	TRBJ1-2	TRBV28	CASSGQGGQALYNYGYTF	TGTGCCAGCAGTGGACAGGGTGGACAGGCCCTATATAACTATGGCTACACCTTC
once	-	TRBJ2-7	TRBV11-2	CASSSLRDKTYEQYF	TGTGCCAGCAGTTCCCTCCGCGACAAGACCTACGAGCAGTACTTC
-	-	TRBJ2-3	TRBV13	CASSPTITDTQYF	TGTGCCAGCAGCCCGACCATCACAGATACGCAGTATTTT
few	-	TRBJ2-1	TRBV4-1	CASKNEQFF	TGCGCCAGCAAGAATGAGCAGTTCTTC
-	-	TRBJ1-4	TRBV6-1	CASSPQGISNEKLFF	TGTGCCAGCAGTCCTCAGGGGATATCGAATGAAAAACTGTTTTTT
-	-	TRBJ1-4	TRBV15	CATSEILRLPVDNEKLFF	TGTGCCACCAGTGAAATCCTGCGTCTCCCAGTCGACAATGAAAAACTGTTTTTT
-	-	TRBJ2-3	TRBV28	CASSFLGADTQYF	TGTGCCAGCAGTTTCCTTGGGGCAGATACGCAGTATTTT
-	TRBD1	TRBJ1-5	TRBV18	CASSHNGQGVQPQHF	TGTGCCAGCTCACATAACGGACAGGGAGTTCAGCCCCAGCATTTT
-	TRBD1	TRBJ2-5	TRBV19	CASSTTGGGETQYF	TGTGCCAGTAGTACTACAGGGGGCGGAGAGACCCAGTACTTC
-	TRBD1	TRBJ2-1	TRBV7-2	CASSLGQPSYNEQFF	TGTGCCAGCAGCTTGGGACAGCCTTCTTACAATGAGCAGTTCTTC
-	TRBD2	TRBJ2-7	TRBV28	CASSLAGIAGEQYF	TGTGCCAGCAGTTTAGCAGGAATAGCGGGGGAGCAGTACTTC
-	-	TRBJ2-7	TRBV6-6	CASSPGVHEQYF	TGTGCCAGCAGTCCAGGGGTCCACGAGCAGTACTTC